The next 13 T cell receptor beta chains were all read from a single sample in a study of CD8 T cells in ankylosing spondylitis. TCRdb called the 5' RACE reads again in MiXCR, with one record for every CDR3 protein. Of approximately 350,000 distinct CDR3 sequences in the sample, approximately 22% were seen once. Sequencing was performed on blood, either unsorted or a sorted T cell fraction (not recorded which). The source of these receptors is a male donor with ankylosing spondylitis or in good health (not recorded which).

This clonotype was observed at least ten times. V and J are TRBV6-5 and TRBJ1-1; tentatively, D is TRBD1 (6 bases). The CDR3 runs to 13 residues. The V end lost 0 bases, the J end lost 5 bases, and 7 bases lay between the germline ends. CDR1 and CDR2 (germline): MNHEY, SVGAGI. CDR3: CASSYSRGTEAFF. In nucleotides, the CDR3 is TGTGCCAGCAGTTACTCGAGGGGGACTGAAGCTTTCTTT.

The genes are TRBV3-1 and TRBJ2-1; 9 nucleotides align to TRBD2. The CDR3 sequence is 20 residues long. Germline V gives CDR1 LGHDT, CDR2 YNNKEL (reference sequence). With V trimmed by 0 bases and J by 3 bases, 15 bases remained unmatched. The CDR3 reads CASSQDSRSSGGLIYNEQFF. CDR3 DNA sequence: TGTGCCAGCAGCCAAGATAGCAGGAGTAGCGGGGGCCTAATCTACAATGAGCAGTTCTTC.

This chain links TRBV24-1 with TRBJ2-1, with 8 bases aligning to TRBD2. V was clipped by 0 bases and J by 3 bases; unmatched bases: 3. The CDR3 has 16 residues. Germline lookup yields CDR1 KGHDR and CDR2 SFDVKD. In nucleotides, the CDR3 is TGTGCCACCAGTGATTTGCTAGCGGGCAGCTACAATGAGCAGTTCTTC. This gives the protein CATSDLLAGSYNEQFF.

This chain connects TRBV10-3 to TRBJ1-5; no clear D gene. The CDR3 covers 11 residues. The germline gives CDR1 ENHRY, CDR2 SYGVKD. V was pared by 6 bases and J by 1 base, with 1 base between. CDR3 amino acids: CAIRSNQPQHF. The CDR3 nucleotides are TGTGCCATCAGAAGCAATCAGCCCCAGCATTTT.

The table lists this clonotype with a few counts. The rearrangement joins TRBV9 to TRBJ2-3; 13 bases map to TRBD2. The CDR3 totals 18 residues. J lost 5 bases, V lost 0 bases, and 9 bases had no gene match. Germline V gene lookup returns CDR1 SGDLS and CDR2 YYNGEE. CDR3 sequence reads: CASSVATGGLAGRDTQYF. The DNA for the CDR3 is TGTGCCAGCAGCGTAGCTACGGGGGGACTAGCGGGGAGAGATACGCAGTATTTT. Supplemented by reference TRBV9 and TRBJ2-3, the full variable domain reads DSGVTQTPKHLITATGQRVTLRCSPRSGDLSVYWYQQSLDQGLQFLIQYYNGEERAKGNILERFSAQQFPDLHSELNLSSLELGDSALYFCASSVATGGLAGRDTQYFGPGTRLTVL.

This clonotype was found many times. The chain's CDR3 is CASSYGANTGELFF. The CDR3 nucleotides are TGTGCCAGCAGTTACGGAGCGAACACCGGGGAGCTGTTTTTT. The chain links TRBV6-5 to TRBJ2-2; D unresolved. Germline assignment: CDR1 MNHEY and CDR2 SVGAGI. V lost 2 bases and J lost 0, with 4 bases in between. The CDR3 contains 14 residues.

This chain connects TRBV12-3 or TRBV12-4 to TRBJ2-7; TRBD1 agrees at 8 bases. J lost 7 bases, V lost 5 bases, and 7 bases had no gene match. This CDR3 contains 13 residues. The CDR3 DNA follows: TGTGCCAGCAGTCTCTACCGGACAGGGGAGCAGTACTTC. This translates into CASSLYRTGEQYF.

J is TRBJ2-3 and V is TRBV27; D call uncertain. The CDR3 covers 13 residues. Germline V CDR1 and CDR2: MNHEY, SMNVEV (reference sequence). Between the trimmed V and J ends, which lost 6 bases and 2 bases, there was a span of 9 bases. The CDR3 DNA is TGTGCCAGCAGAAGCCCCCCCACAGATACGCAGTATTTT. This codes for CASRSPPTDTQYF.

The rearrangement joins TRBV27 to TRBJ2-7; maybe TRBD1 (6 bases). V gave up 4 bases and J gave up 1 base, with 14 bases separating them. Germline V gene data show CDR1 as MNHEY and CDR2 as SMNVEV (reference sequence). CDR3 length: 15 residues. CDR3 nucleotides: TGTGCCAGCAGTTCCCTAACAGGGCCGTCCTACGAGCAGTACTTC. Residues: CASSSLTGPSYEQYF.

The CDR3 DNA reads as TGCAGTGCTAGACAGACTAGCGGGGGGCGCGAGCAGTACTTC. This gives the protein CSARQTSGGREQYF. The genes are TRBV20-1 and TRBJ2-7, with TRBD2 matching over 13 bases. CDR3 size: 14 residues. CDR1 is DFQATT, CDR2 SNEGSKA, per germline (reference sequence). Germline trimming cut 2 bases from V and 6 bases from J; bases unmatched to any gene: 4.

The chain uses TRBV6-6 and TRBJ2-3; D possibly corresponds to TRBD2 (5 bases). The V gene's germline CDR1 is MNHNY and CDR2 SVGAGI (reference sequence). Trimming took 6 bases from V and 3 from J, leaving 7 bases between them. This CDR3 has 12 residues. CDR3: CASRTGTDTQYF. CDR3 sequence (DNA): TGTGCCAGCAGAACGGGGACAGATACGCAGTATTTT.

The rearrangement links TRBV12-3 or TRBV12-4 to TRBJ2-2; the D gene is possibly TRBD1 (6 bases). Between the trimmed V and J ends, which lost 6 bases and 10 bases, there was a span of 15 bases. The CDR3 is 13 amino acids. CDR3 nucleotides: TGTGCCAGCAGGGATACAGGGCTGGTGGAGCTGTTTTTT. As protein: CASRDTGLVELFF.

This clonotype came up a few times. The chain uses TRBV27 and TRBJ2-7; 10 bases are shared with TRBD1. The CDR3 length is 15 residues. Losses at the gene ends were 2 bases for V and 4 bases for J; bases not matched to a gene: 5. CDR1 and CDR2 from the germline V gene are MNHEY and SMNVEV (reference sequence). CDR3 in DNA: TGTGCCAGCAGTTTACGGACAGGGGGGCTTTACGAGCAGTACTTC. It is translated as CASSLRTGGLYEQYF.